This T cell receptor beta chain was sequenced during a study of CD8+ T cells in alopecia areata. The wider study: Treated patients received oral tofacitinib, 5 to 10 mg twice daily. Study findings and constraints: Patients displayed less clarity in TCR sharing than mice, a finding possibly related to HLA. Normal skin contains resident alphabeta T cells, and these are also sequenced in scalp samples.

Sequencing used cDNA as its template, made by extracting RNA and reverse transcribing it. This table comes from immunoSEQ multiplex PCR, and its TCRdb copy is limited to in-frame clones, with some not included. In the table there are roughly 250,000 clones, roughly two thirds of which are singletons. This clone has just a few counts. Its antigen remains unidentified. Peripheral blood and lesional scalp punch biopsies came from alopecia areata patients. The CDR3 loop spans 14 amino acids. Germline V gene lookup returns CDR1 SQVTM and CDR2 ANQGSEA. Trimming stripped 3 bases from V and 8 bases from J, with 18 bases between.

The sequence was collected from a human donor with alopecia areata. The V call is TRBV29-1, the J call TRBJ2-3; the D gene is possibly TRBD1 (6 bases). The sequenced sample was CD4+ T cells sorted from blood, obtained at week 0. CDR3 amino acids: CSVEGSGTPGTQYF. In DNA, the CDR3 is TGCAGCGTTGAGGGTTCTGGGACACCCGGTACGCAGTATTTT.